Listed below are T cell receptor beta chains from one sample, sequenced in a study of blood T cell repertoires in COVID-19. Sequencing used immunoSEQ multiplex PCR; TCRdb keeps in-frame clones, though not all of them. The table records 130,000 to 150,000 clones, 88% of them present only once. The specimen sequenced was peripheral blood. All receptors derive from a man in his forties or fifties with active or convalescent COVID-19. The CDR3 runs from the conserved cysteine through the conserved F or W. The D gene is left open where the match is weak. Clone size is shown for a subset of rows, as once, few, many or a class of expanded clone.

V	J	D	size	length	CDR3	DNA
TRBV7-2	TRBJ2-5	TRBD2	NA	16	CASSLTGLAGVETQYF	TGTGCCAGCAGCCTCACGGGACTAGCGGGAGTGGAGACCCAGTACTTC
TRBV28	TRBJ2-3	NA	NA	14	CASSTSLSTDTQYF	TGTGCCAGCAGCACTTCTTTAAGCACAGATACGCAGTATTTT
TRBV5-1	TRBJ2-2	NA	NA	16	CASSLVAGISGGELFF	TGCGCCAGCAGCTTGGTGGCAGGGATTAGTGGCGGGGAGCTGTTTTTT
TRBV28	TRBJ1-1	NA	NA	13	CASSLAVNTEAFF	TGTGCCAGCAGTTTAGCGGTGAACACTGAAGCTTTCTTT
TRBV7-2	TRBJ1-6	TRBD1	NA	16	CASSLVGQGANSPLHF	TGTGCCAGCAGCTTAGTGGGACAGGGTGCGAATTCACCCCTCCACTTT
TRBV5-1	TRBJ2-1	TRBD2	NA	15	CASSLGLADYNEQFF	TGCGCCAGCAGCTTGGGACTAGCAGATTACAATGAGCAGTTCTTC
TRBV9	TRBJ2-7	TRBD2	NA	17	CASSPRLLAGGPYEQYF	TGTGCCAGCAGCCCACGGTTACTAGCGGGAGGGCCTTACGAGCAGTACTTC
TRBV7-6	TRBJ2-7	NA	once	13	CASKDSALGEQYF	TGTGCCAGCAAGGACAGCGCCCTTGGCGAGCAGTACTTC
TRBV13	TRBJ1-1	NA	NA	12	CASSSRWREAFF	TGTGCCAGCAGCTCCCGATGGAGGGAAGCTTTCTTT
TRBV13	TRBJ2-2	TRBD1	NA	13	CASSHRGSGELFF	TGTGCCAGCAGCCACAGGGGGTCCGGGGAGCTGTTTTTT
TRBV19	TRBJ1-1	NA	NA	15	CASRLAGTTNTEAFF	TGTGCCAGTAGATTAGCCGGGACAACGAACACTGAAGCTTTCTTT
TRBV29-1	TRBJ1-2	NA	NA	12	CSVEGPGYGYTF	TGCAGCGTTGAAGGCCCAGGGTATGGCTACACCTTC
TRBV5-5	TRBJ1-5	NA	NA	14	CASGSGASNQPQHF	TGTGCCAGCGGATCAGGGGCTAGCAATCAGCCCCAGCATTTT
TRBV6-2/TRBV6-3	TRBJ1-5	NA	NA	15	CASSSSQGITQPQHF	TGTGCCAGCAGTTCCAGCCAGGGGATTACTCAGCCCCAGCATTTT
TRBV5-1	TRBJ2-1	NA	NA	15	CASSSRGPGGREQFF	TGCGCCAGCAGCTCCCGCGGGCCCGGAGGGCGGGAGCAGTTCTTC
TRBV18	TRBJ1-5	NA	NA	13	CASSPGTLQPQHF	TGTGCCAGCTCACCGGGCACGCTGCAGCCCCAGCATTTT
TRBV2	TRBJ2-7	TRBD2	NA	19	CASSDFGLAGGRRGYEQYF	TGTGCCAGCAGTGATTTTGGACTAGCGGGAGGGAGAAGGGGCTACGAGCAGTACTTC
TRBV24-1	TRBJ1-5	TRBD1	NA	13	CATSETGFQPQHF	TGTGCCACCAGTGAGACAGGGTTTCAGCCCCAGCATTTT
TRBV7-2	TRBJ2-1	TRBD2	once	18	CASSGRTSGRAFYNEQFF	TGTGCCAGCAGCGGAAGGACTAGCGGGAGGGCCTTCTACAATGAGCAGTTCTTC
TRBV7-9	TRBJ2-5	NA	NA	14	CASSFSGTKETQYF	TGTGCCAGCAGCTTCTCCGGGACAAAAGAGACCCAGTACTTC
TRBV25-1	TRBJ1-1	NA	many	12	CASSRQDTEAFF	TGTGCCAGCAGTCGACAGGATACTGAAGCTTTCTTT
TRBV29-1	TRBJ2-7	NA	NA	12	CSVETSSYEQYF	TGCAGCGTTGAGACAAGCTCCTACGAGCAGTACTTC
TRBV20-1	TRBJ1-1	NA	NA	10	CSARDLDAFF	TGCAGTGCTAGGGACTTGGACGCTTTCTTT
TRBV18	TRBJ1-6	TRBD1	NA	15	CASSPGTGGSSPLHF	TGTGCCAGCTCACCAGGGACAGGGGGCAGTTCACCCCTCCACTTT
TRBV9	TRBJ2-5	TRBD2	NA	12	CASGSGRETQYF	TGTGCCAGCGGTAGCGGGAGAGAGACCCAGTACTTC
TRBV28	TRBJ1-1	TRBD1	NA	15	CASSKGSGGSTEAFF	TGTGCCAGCAGCAAAGGGTCAGGGGGAAGTACTGAAGCTTTCTTT
TRBV10-1	TRBJ1-6	NA	NA	13	CASRRTADSPLHF	TGCGCCAGCAGAAGGACTGCGGATTCACCCCTCCACTTT
TRBV7-2	TRBJ2-2	NA	NA	16	CASSLAPALNTGELFF	TGTGCCAGCAGCTTAGCGCCTGCACTGAACACCGGGGAGCTGTTTTTT
TRBV3-1/TRBV3-2	TRBJ2-5	NA	NA	12	CASSQVSVAQYF	TGTGCCAGCAGCCAAGTCAGTGTGGCCCAGTACTTC
TRBV7-9	TRBJ1-4	NA	NA	18	CASSFKRAPGTTNEKLFF	TGTGCCAGCAGCTTTAAAAGAGCCCCAGGAACAACTAATGAAAAACTGTTTTTT
TRBV7-6	TRBJ2-3	TRBD2	NA	15	CASSPGLAGSDTQYF	TGTGCCAGCAGCCCAGGACTAGCGGGGTCAGATACGCAGTATTTT
TRBV9	TRBJ1-3	NA	NA	16	CASSPTGRISGNTIYF	TGTGCCAGCAGCCCTACAGGACGGATCTCTGGAAACACCATATATTTT
TRBV18	TRBJ2-1	NA	NA	15	CASSRLGLVENEQFF	TGTGCCAGCTCGCGACTGGGGCTGGTCGAAAATGAGCAGTTCTTC
TRBV5-1	TRBJ2-1	TRBD2	NA	15	CASSRETSAYNEQFF	TGCGCCAGCAGCCGGGAGACTAGCGCCTACAATGAGCAGTTCTTC
TRBV25-1	TRBJ2-3	TRBD2	NA	16	CASSVLSGRGTDTQYF	TGTGCCAGCAGTGTACTTAGCGGGAGGGGCACAGATACGCAGTATTTT
TRBV10-3	TRBJ1-5	NA	NA	12	CAISDRDSSQHF	TGTGCCATCAGTGACAGGGATTCGTCCCAGCATTTT
TRBV9	TRBJ2-5	TRBD1	NA	16	CASSVAGQGVGETQYF	TGTGCCAGCAGCGTAGCCGGACAGGGGGTAGGAGAGACCCAGTACTTC
TRBV11-2	TRBJ1-1	NA	NA	16	CASSPDRTRENTEAFF	TGTGCCAGCAGCCCAGACAGGACGCGAGAGAACACTGAAGCTTTCTTT
TRBV6-5	TRBJ2-5	NA	NA	16	CASSYSARQGLETQYF	TGTGCCAGCAGTTACTCAGCTCGGCAGGGCTTAGAGACCCAGTACTTC
TRBV28	TRBJ1-5	NA	NA	14	CASSFLGGTQPQHF	TGTGCCAGCAGTTTTTTGGGGGGAACGCAGCCCCAGCATTTT
TRBV21-1	TRBJ2-7	NA	NA	16	CASRRRDRALYGEQYF	TGTGCCAGCCGGAGACGCGACAGGGCATTATACGGCGAGCAGTACTTC
TRBV28	TRBJ2-2	NA	NA	14	CASSLVASTGELFF	TGTGCCAGCAGTTTAGTGGCCAGCACCGGGGAGCTGTTTTTT
TRBV30	TRBJ1-2	NA	once	16	CAWVTTDGSQLGGYTF	TGTGCCTGGGTGACCACGGACGGGAGCCAGCTCGGCGGCTACACCTTC
TRBV6-1	TRBJ2-7	NA	NA	12	CASSEFGYEQYF	TGTGCCAGCAGTGAATTCGGCTACGAGCAGTACTTC
TRBV18	TRBJ1-6	NA	NA	14	CASSPARGNSPLHF	TGTGCCAGCTCACCCGCACGGGGTAATTCACCCCTCCACTTT
TRBV2	TRBJ1-6	NA	NA	14	CASSLPGDNSPLHF	TGTGCCAGCAGCCTGCCGGGGGATAATTCACCCCTCCACTTT